This T cell receptor (beta chain) was captured by sequencing in a study of shared clonotypes between healthy human individuals. Study-level information: The donor pool was made up of a couple of women and a few men aged 18 to 49. Study-level results: Represented diversity, genetic and exposure-history alike, was limited by few donors. It was expected that sequencing depth would affect clonotype sharing among donors.

Of note for this clone: The antigen is not known.

Per germline, CDR1 MGHRA and CDR2 YSYEKL. With V trimmed by 3 bases and J by 4 bases, 12 bases remained unmatched. This CDR3 has 17 residues. Investigators divided CD4+ cells into CD45RA+ naive and CD45RA-negative memory subsets. Using immunoSEQ multiplex PCR, the repertoire was profiled, and TCRdb retains in-frame clones only, with some absent. The sample holds about 2 million clones; over 85% are singletons and the top ten take roughly 0.13%. The TCR comes from a man between 18 and 29 years old in good health. The V and J genes are TRBV4-1 and TRBJ1-2; 9 bases map to TRBD1. Sequences were obtained from naive CD4+ T cells sorted from blood. Subset: CD45RA+ positively selected. The CDR3: CASSQPPGQGSSYGYTF. In DNA, the CDR3 is TGCGCCAGCAGCCAGCCCCCGGGACAGGGCTCCAGCTATGGCTACACCTTC.